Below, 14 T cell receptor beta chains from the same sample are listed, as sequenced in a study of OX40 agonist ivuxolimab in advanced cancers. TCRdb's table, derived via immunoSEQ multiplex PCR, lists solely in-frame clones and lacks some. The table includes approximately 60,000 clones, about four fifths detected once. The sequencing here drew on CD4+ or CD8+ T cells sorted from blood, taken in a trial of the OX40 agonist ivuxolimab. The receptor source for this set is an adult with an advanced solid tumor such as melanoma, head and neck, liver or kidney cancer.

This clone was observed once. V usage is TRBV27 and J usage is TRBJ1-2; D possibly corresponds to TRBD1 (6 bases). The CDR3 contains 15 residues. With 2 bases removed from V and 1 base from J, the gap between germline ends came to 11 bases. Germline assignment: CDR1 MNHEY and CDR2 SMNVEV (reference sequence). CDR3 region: CASSLAGARNYGYTF. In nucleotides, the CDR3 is TGTGCCAGCAGTTTAGCGGGGGCGCGTAACTATGGCTACACCTTC.

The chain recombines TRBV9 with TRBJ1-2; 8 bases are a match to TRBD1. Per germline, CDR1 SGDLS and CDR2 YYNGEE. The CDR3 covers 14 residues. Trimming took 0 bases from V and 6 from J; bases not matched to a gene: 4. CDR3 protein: CASSVGVTGDGYTF. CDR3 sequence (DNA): TGTGCCAGCAGCGTAGGGGTGACAGGGGATGGCTACACCTTC.

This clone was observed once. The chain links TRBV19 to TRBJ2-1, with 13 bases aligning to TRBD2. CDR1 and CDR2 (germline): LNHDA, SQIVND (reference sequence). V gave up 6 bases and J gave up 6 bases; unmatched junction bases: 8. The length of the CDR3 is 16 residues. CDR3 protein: CASRPGLAGNGNEQFF. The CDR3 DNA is TGTGCCAGTAGGCCGGGACTAGCGGGAAATGGCAATGAGCAGTTCTTC.

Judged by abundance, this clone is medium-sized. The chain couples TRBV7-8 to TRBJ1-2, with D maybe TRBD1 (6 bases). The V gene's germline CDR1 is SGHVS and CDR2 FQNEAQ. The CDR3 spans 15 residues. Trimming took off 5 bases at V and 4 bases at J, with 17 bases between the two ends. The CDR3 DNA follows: TGTGCCAGCAGCCCGAGCTACAGGGAGGGCTATGGCTACACCTTC. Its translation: CASSPSYREGYGYTF.

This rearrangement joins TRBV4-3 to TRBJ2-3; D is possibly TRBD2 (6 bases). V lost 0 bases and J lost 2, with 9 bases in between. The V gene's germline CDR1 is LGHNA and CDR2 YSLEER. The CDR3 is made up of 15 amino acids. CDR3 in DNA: TGCGCCAGCAGCCAAGATCGCGGGAACACAGATACGCAGTATTTT. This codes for CASSQDRGNTDTQYF.

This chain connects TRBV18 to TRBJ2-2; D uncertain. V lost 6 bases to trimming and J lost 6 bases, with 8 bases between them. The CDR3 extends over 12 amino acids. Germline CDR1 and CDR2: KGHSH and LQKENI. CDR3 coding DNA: TGTGCCAGCTCCCGCACCCCCGGGGAGCTGTTTTTT. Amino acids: CASSRTPGELFF.

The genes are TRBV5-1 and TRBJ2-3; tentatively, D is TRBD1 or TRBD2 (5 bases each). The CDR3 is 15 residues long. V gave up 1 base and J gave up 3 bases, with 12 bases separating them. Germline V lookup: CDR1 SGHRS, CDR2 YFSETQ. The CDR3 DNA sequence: TGCGCCAGCAGCTTGCTCGGGGCGGGTACAGATACGCAGTATTTT. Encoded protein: CASSLLGAGTDTQYF.

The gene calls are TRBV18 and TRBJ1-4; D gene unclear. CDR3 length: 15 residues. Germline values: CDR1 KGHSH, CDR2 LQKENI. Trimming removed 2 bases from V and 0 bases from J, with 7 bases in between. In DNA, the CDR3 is TGTGCCAGCTCACCAGCCGGCTCAACTAATGAAAAACTGTTTTTT. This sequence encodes CASSPAGSTNEKLFF.

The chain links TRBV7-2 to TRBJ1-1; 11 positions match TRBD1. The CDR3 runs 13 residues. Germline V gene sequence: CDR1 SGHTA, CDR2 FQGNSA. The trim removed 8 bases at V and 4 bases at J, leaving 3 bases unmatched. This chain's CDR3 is CASRGTGGTEAFF. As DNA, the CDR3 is TGTGCCAGCCGAGGGACAGGGGGCACTGAAGCTTTCTTT.

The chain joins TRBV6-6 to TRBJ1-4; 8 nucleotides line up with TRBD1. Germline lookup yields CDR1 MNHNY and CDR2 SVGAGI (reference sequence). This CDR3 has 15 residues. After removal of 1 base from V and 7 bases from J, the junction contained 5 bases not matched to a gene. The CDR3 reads CASSYWQGAGEKLFF. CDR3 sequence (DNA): TGTGCCAGCAGTTACTGGCAGGGGGCCGGTGAAAAACTGTTTTTT.

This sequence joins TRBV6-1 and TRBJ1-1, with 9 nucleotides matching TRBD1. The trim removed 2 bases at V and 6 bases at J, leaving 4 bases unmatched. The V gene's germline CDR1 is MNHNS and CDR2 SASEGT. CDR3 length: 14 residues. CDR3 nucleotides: TGTGCCAGCAGTGAATTAGACAGGGGGGCTGAAGCTTTCTTT. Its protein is CASSELDRGAEAFF.

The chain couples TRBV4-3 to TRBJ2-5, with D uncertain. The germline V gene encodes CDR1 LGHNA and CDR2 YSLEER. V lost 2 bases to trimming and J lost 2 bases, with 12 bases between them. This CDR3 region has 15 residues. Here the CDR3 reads CASSQHLQPQETQYF. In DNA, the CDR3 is TGCGCCAGCAGCCAACATTTACAGCCACAAGAGACCCAGTACTTC.

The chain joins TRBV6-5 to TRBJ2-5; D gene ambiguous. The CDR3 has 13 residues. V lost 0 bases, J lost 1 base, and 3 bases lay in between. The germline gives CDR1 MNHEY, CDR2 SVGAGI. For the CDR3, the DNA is TGTGCCAGCAGTTACTCAGGCCAAGAGACCCAGTACTTC. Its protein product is CASSYSGQETQYF.

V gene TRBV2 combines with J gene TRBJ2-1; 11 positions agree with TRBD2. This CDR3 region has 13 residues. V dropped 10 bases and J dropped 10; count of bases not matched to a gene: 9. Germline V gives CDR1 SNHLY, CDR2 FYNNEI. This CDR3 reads CAIKTSGAGEQFF. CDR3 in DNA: TGTGCCATCAAGACTAGCGGGGCCGGGGAGCAGTTCTTC.